This is a list of T cell receptor beta chains from one sample in a study of OX40 agonist ivuxolimab in advanced cancers. Repertoires were generated with immunoSEQ multiplex PCR, while TCRdb's copy carries only in-frame clones and drops some. The profile covers some 44,000 clones, with roughly 80% appearing a single time and roughly 10% taken by the ten largest. This specimen consisted of CD4+ or CD8+ T cells sorted from blood, obtained in a trial of the OX40 agonist ivuxolimab. Every receptor here comes from an adult with an advanced solid tumor such as melanoma, head and neck, liver or kidney cancer. The CDR3 runs from the conserved cysteine through the conserved F or W. A D gene is named only where the DNA matches it firmly. Clone size is shown for a subset of rows, as once, few, many or a class of expanded clone.

CDR3	DNA	size	J	D	V
CASSQIRRKNEKLFF	TGTGCCAGCAGCCAGATCAGGAGGAAAAATGAAAAACTGTTTTTT	once	TRBJ1-4	NA	TRBV6-6
CSVDGTNTEAFF	TGCAGCGTTGATGGGACGAACACTGAAGCTTTCTTT	NA	TRBJ1-1	NA	TRBV29-1
CASSLLADPGQYF	TGTGCCAGCAGCTTACTAGCGGACCCGGGGCAGTACTTC	NA	TRBJ2-5	TRBD2	TRBV7-2
CASSWASNTEAFF	TGTGCCAGCAGCTGGGCCTCGAACACTGAAGCTTTCTTT	NA	TRBJ1-1	NA	TRBV6-6
CASSPGSIYEQYF	TGTGCCAGCTCCCCCGGGAGTATCTACGAGCAGTACTTC	few	TRBJ2-7	NA	TRBV5-4
CASSPDWGGDTQYF	TGTGCCAGCAGCCCTGACTGGGGAGGCGATACGCAGTATTTT	once	TRBJ2-3	NA	TRBV27
CASSFAGQRAFF	TGTGCCAGCAGTTTTGCTGGGCAGCGGGCTTTCTTT	NA	TRBJ1-1	NA	TRBV27
CASSPNRGLKTEAFF	TGTGCCAGCTCACCGAACAGGGGGCTGAAGACTGAAGCTTTCTTT	NA	TRBJ1-1	TRBD1	TRBV18
CASSSSGHYGYTF	TGTGCCAGCAGTAGCTCGGGACACTATGGCTACACCTTC	NA	TRBJ1-2	NA	TRBV27
CASTRDRGPGELFF	TGTGCCAGCACAAGGGACAGGGGGCCGGGGGAGCTGTTTTTT	NA	TRBJ2-2	TRBD1	TRBV6-5
CSVEEEAKNIQYF	TGCAGCGTTGAGGAGGAGGCCAAAAACATTCAGTACTTC	NA	TRBJ2-4	NA	TRBV29-1
CAISGGDEQYF	TGTGCCATCAGTGGGGGGGACGAGCAGTACTTC	NA	TRBJ2-7	NA	TRBV10-3
CASSIRPRGDTEAFF	TGTGCCAGCAGTATCCGGCCAAGGGGGGACACTGAAGCTTTCTTT	NA	TRBJ1-1	NA	TRBV6-5
CASSFGYRESPLHF	TGTGCCAGCAGCTTCGGGTACAGGGAGTCACCCCTCCACTTT	NA	TRBJ1-6	NA	TRBV7-8
CASSLGLANTGELFF	TGTGCCAGCAGCTTAGGGCTAGCAAACACCGGGGAGCTGTTTTTT	NA	TRBJ2-2	NA	TRBV7-2
CASSLLDTSYEQYF	TGTGCCAGCAGCCTATTGGACACCAGCTACGAGCAGTACTTC	NA	TRBJ2-7	NA	TRBV5-4
CASISGAFF	TGTGCCAGCATCTCAGGAGCTTTCTTT	medium-sized	TRBJ1-1	NA	TRBV21-1
CSVAGTGVYEQYF	TGCAGCGTTGCCGGGACAGGGGTCTACGAGCAGTACTTC	once	TRBJ2-7	TRBD1	TRBV29-1
CASSIKRDTGELFF	TGTGCCAGTAGTATAAAGCGGGATACCGGGGAGCTGTTTTTT	NA	TRBJ2-2	TRBD2	TRBV19
CASSLVAGGPNEQFF	TGTGCCAGCAGCTTAGTAGCGGGAGGTCCCAATGAGCAGTTCTTC	NA	TRBJ2-1	TRBD2	TRBV7-2
CASSPAGAPISGNTIYF	TGTGCCAGCTCACCCGCAGGGGCCCCAATCTCTGGAAACACCATATATTTT	NA	TRBJ1-3	NA	TRBV18
CASSIRLANEQFF	TGTGCCAGTAGTATTCGATTAGCCAATGAGCAGTTCTTC	once	TRBJ2-1	NA	TRBV19
CASTSGSGANVLTF	NA	NA	TRBJ2-6	NA	TRBV19
CASSTGGFNEKLFF	TGTGCCAGCAGTACAGGGGGCTTTAATGAAAAACTGTTTTTT	NA	TRBJ1-4	TRBD1	TRBV6-5
CASRKGLAGDLSYEQYF	TGTGCCAGCAGGAAAGGACTAGCGGGAGACCTCTCCTACGAGCAGTACTTC	NA	TRBJ2-7	TRBD2	TRBV2
CASSSDSNQPQHF	TGTGCCAGCAGTTCTGATAGCAATCAGCCCCAGCATTTT	NA	TRBJ1-5	NA	TRBV28
CSVRSAGSTGELFF	TGCAGCGTCAGATCGGCCGGGAGTACCGGGGAGCTGTTTTTT	NA	TRBJ2-2	NA	TRBV29-1
CASTDSKRTQYF	TGTGCCAGCACGGATAGCAAAAGGACCCAGTACTTC	NA	TRBJ2-5	NA	TRBV28
CASSQDRSGGQFF	TGCGCCAGCAGCCAAGATCGTAGCGGGGGGCAGTTCTTC	NA	TRBJ2-1	TRBD2	TRBV4-1
CASPTGGAGQPQHF	TGCGCCAGCCCGACAGGGGGCGCAGGGCAGCCCCAGCATTTT	NA	TRBJ1-5	TRBD1	TRBV10-1
CASNQGQWAETQYF	TGTGCCAGCAACCAGGGACAATGGGCGGAGACCCAGTACTTC	NA	TRBJ2-5	NA	TRBV14
CASSLVAGAPLEYEQYF	TGCGCCAGCAGCTTGGTGGCGGGAGCCCCCCTAGAATACGAGCAGTACTTC	NA	TRBJ2-7	TRBD2	TRBV5-1
CASSESGINYGYTF	TGTGCCAGCAGTGAATCAGGGATTAACTATGGCTACACCTTC	few	TRBJ1-2	NA	TRBV2
CSVDSTGYEQYF	TGCAGCGTTGATTCAACAGGCTACGAGCAGTACTTC	NA	TRBJ2-7	NA	TRBV29-1
CASSLAGVTGELFF	TGTGCCAGCAGTTTAGCAGGGGTGACCGGGGAGCTGTTTTTT	NA	TRBJ2-2	NA	TRBV28
CASRGGQLIPGELFF	TGTGCCAGCAGGGGTGGACAGCTGATCCCCGGGGAGCTGTTTTTT	NA	TRBJ2-2	NA	TRBV27
CASSVDSGSTDTQYF	TGTGCCAGCAGCGTTGATAGCGGGAGCACAGATACGCAGTATTTT	NA	TRBJ2-3	TRBD2	TRBV11-3
CASSDRDRGSYEQYF	TGTGCCAGCAGTGATAGGGACCGCGGGTCCTACGAGCAGTACTTC	NA	TRBJ2-7	NA	TRBV6-1
CASSPKVAGGPTSTDTQYF	TGTGCCAGCAGCCCGAAGGTAGCGGGAGGGCCTACTAGCACAGATACGCAGTATTTT	NA	TRBJ2-3	TRBD2	TRBV7-2
CASSPSGQGIYEQYF	TGTGCCAGCAGCCCCTCGGGACAGGGGATATACGAGCAGTACTTC	NA	TRBJ2-7	TRBD1	TRBV9
CASRDRVGGELFF	TGTGCCAGCAGGGACAGGGTCGGCGGGGAGCTGTTTTTT	NA	TRBJ2-2	TRBD1	TRBV27
CASSLGTYYEQYF	TGTGCCAGCAGTCTCGGGACCTACTACGAGCAGTACTTC	NA	TRBJ2-7	NA	TRBV28
CASSPLTIGAGNGYTF	TGTGCCAGCAGCCCCCTGACAATCGGGGCGGGAAATGGCTACACCTTC	NA	TRBJ1-2	NA	TRBV7-8
CASRDPGTAYEQYF	TGTGCCAGTAGAGACCCCGGGACGGCCTACGAGCAGTACTTC	NA	TRBJ2-7	NA	TRBV19
CASNPGTQTGELFF	TGCGCCAGCAACCCCGGGACACAGACCGGGGAGCTGTTTTTT	once	TRBJ2-2	NA	TRBV10-2
CASSTTTDTQYF	TGTGCCAGTAGTACCACTACAGATACGCAGTATTTT	NA	TRBJ2-3	NA	TRBV19
CASSGGLLAGSYNEQFF	TGTGCCAGCAGCGGGGGCTTACTAGCGGGATCCTACAATGAGCAGTTCTTC	few	TRBJ2-1	TRBD2	TRBV5-6